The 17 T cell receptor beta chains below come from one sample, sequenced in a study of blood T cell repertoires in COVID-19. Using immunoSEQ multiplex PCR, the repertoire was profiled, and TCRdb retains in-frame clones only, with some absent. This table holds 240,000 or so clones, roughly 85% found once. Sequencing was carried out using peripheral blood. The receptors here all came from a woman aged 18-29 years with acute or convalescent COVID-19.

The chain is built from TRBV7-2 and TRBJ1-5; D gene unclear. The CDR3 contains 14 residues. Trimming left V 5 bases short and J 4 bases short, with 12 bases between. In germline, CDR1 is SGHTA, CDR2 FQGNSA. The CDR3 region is CASSQEAANQPQHF. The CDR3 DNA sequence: TGTGCCAGCAGCCAAGAGGCAGCTAATCAGCCCCAGCATTTT.

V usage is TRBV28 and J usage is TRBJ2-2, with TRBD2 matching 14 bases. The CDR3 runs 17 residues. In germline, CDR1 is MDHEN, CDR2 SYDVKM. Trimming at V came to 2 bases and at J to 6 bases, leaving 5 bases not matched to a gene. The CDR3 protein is CASSLPGLAGVAGELFF. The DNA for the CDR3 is TGTGCCAGCAGTTTACCGGGACTAGCGGGAGTGGCCGGGGAGCTGTTTTTT.

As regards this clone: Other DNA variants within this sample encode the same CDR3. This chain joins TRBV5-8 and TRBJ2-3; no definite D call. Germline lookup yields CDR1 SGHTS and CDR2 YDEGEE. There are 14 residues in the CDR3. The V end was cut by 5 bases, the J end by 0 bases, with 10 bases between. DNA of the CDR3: TGTGCCAGCAGTCTCCCGAGGAGCACAGATACGCAGTATTTT. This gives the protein CASSLPRSTDTQYF.

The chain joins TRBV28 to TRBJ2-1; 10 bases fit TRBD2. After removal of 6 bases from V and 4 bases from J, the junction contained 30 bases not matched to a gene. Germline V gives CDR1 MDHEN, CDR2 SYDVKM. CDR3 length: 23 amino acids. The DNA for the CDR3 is TGTGCCAGCAGACGCCAGGGCACCCGAACTAGCGGGGAACTTCTTTTTATTTACAATGAGCAGTTCTTC. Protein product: CASRRQGTRTSGELLFIYNEQFF.

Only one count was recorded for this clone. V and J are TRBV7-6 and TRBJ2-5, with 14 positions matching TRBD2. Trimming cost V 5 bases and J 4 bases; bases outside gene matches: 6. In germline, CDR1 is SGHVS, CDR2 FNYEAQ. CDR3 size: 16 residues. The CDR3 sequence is CASSLGTSGRRETQYF. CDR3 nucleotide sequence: TGTGCCAGCAGCCTAGGGACTAGCGGGAGAAGAGAGACCCAGTACTTC.

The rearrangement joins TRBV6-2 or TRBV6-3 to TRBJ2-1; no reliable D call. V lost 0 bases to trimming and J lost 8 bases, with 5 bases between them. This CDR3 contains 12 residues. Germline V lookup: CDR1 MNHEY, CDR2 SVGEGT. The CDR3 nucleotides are TGTGCCAGCAGTTACTCCTTCGATGAGCAGTTCTTC. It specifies CASSYSFDEQFF.

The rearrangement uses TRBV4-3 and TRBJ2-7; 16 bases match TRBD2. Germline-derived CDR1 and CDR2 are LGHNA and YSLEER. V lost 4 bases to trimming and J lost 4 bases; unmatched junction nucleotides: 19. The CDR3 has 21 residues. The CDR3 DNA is TGCGCCAGCAGCCGCTTTCCACCGGGACTAGCGGGAGGGAAACTACGTTACGAGCAGTACTTC. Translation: CASSRFPPGLAGGKLRYEQYF.

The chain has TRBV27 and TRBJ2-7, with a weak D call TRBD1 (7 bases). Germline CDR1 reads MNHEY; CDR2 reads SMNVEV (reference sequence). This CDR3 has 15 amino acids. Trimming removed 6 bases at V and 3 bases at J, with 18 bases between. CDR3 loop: CASRGAGGPYYEQYF. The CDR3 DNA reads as TGTGCCAGCAGGGGTGCAGGGGGGCCTTACTACGAGCAGTACTTC.

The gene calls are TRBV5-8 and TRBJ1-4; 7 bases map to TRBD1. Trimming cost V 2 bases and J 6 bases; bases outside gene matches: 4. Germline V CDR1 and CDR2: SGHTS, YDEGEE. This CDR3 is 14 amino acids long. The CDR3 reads CASSFGTAYEKLFF. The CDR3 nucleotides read TGTGCCAGCAGCTTCGGGACAGCATATGAAAAACTGTTTTTT.

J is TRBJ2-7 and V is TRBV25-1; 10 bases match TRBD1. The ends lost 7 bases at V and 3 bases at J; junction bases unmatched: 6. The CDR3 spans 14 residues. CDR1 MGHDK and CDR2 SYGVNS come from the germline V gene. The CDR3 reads CASTRGTGDYEQYF. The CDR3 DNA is TGTGCCAGCACGCGAGGGACAGGGGACTACGAGCAGTACTTC.

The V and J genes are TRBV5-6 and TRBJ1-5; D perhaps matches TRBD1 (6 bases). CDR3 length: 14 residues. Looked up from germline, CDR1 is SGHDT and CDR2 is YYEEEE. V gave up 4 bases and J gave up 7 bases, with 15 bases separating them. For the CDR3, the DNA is TGTGCCAGCAGCCTCGGGGGGGCAGGGCAGCCCCAGCATTTT. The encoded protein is CASSLGGAGQPQHF.

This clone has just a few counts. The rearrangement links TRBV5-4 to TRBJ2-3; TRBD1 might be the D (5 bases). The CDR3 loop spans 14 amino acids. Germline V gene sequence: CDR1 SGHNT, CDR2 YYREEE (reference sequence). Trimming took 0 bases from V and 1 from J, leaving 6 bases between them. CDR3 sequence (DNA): TGTGCCAGCAGCTTGGGGGGCCGCACAGATACGCAGTATTTT. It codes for CASSLGGRTDTQYF. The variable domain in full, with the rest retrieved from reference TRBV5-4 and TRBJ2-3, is ETGVTQSPTHLIKTRGQQVTLRCSSQSGHNTVSWYQQALGQGPQFIFQYYREEENGRGNFPPRFSGLQFPNYSSELNVNALELDDSALYLCASSLGGRTDTQYFGPGTRLTVL.

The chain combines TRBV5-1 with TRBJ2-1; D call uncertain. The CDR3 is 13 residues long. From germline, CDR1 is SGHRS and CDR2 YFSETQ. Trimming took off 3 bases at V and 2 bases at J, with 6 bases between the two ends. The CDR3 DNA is TGCGCCAGCAGCTCCTCCCCCTACAATGAGCAGTTCTTC. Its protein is CASSSSPYNEQFF.

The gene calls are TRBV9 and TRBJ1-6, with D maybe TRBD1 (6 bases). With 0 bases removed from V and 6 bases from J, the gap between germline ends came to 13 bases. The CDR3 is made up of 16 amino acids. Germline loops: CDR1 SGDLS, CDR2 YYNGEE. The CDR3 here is CASSVAGARFNSPLHF. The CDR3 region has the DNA TGTGCCAGCAGCGTAGCAGGGGCCCGATTTAATTCACCCCTCCACTTT.

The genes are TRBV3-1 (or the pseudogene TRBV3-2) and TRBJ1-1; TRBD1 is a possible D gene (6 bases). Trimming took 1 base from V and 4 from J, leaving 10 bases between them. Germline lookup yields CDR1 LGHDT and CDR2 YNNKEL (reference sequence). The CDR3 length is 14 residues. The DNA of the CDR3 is TGTGCCAGCAGCCAAGGTCAGGGGCGCACTGAAGCTTTCTTT. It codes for CASSQGQGRTEAFF.

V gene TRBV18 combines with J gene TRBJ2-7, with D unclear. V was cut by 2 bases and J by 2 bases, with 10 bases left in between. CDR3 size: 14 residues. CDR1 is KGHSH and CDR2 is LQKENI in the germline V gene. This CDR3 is CASSPDSGTYEQYF. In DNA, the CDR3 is TGTGCCAGCTCACCAGATTCCGGTACCTACGAGCAGTACTTC.

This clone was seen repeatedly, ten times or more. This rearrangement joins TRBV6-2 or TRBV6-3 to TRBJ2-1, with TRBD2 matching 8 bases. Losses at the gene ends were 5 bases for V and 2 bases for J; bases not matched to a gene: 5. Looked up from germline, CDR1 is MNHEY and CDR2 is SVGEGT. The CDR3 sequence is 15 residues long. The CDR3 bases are TGTGCCAGCAGTAAACTAGCGGTGACCTACAATGAGCAGTTCTTC. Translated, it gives CASSKLAVTYNEQFF.